These 18 T cell receptor beta chains were sequenced from one sample in a study of control samples from healthy donors and cancer patients. Produced via immunoSEQ multiplex PCR; TCRdb's table is partial and in-frame only. The sample lists over 100,000 clones; approximately 90% were seen once. Sequenced input: blood. These receptor sequences come from a woman aged 45-59 years in good health.

This sequence joins TRBV7-6 and TRBJ1-6; D is perhaps TRBD1 (6 bases). The CDR3 has 15 residues. CDR1 is SGHVS and CDR2 is FNYEAQ in the germline V gene. Trimming took 5 bases from V and 7 from J, leaving 15 bases between them. The DNA for the CDR3 is TGTGCCAGCAGCCAGCGACAGGCCCCGAATTCACCCCTCCACTTT. Residues: CASSQRQAPNSPLHF.

The chain has TRBV5-4 and TRBJ2-7, with TRBD1 as a possible D gene (5 bases). V gave up 0 bases and J gave up 0 bases, with 10 bases separating them. Germline lookup yields CDR1 SGHNT and CDR2 YYREEE (reference sequence). CDR3 length: 15 amino acids. The CDR3 is CASSLDGAYSYEQYV. The DNA for the CDR3 is TGTGCCAGCAGCTTGGATGGGGCGTACTCCTACGAGCAGTACGTC.

This sequence joins TRBV6-5 and TRBJ2-7; D is unresolved. V was shortened by 4 bases and J by 2 bases, with 12 bases between the two germline ends. The CDR3 has 14 amino acids. Germline CDR1 reads MNHEY; CDR2 reads SVGAGI. The CDR3 nucleotides are TGTGCCAGCAGTTTACAGATTGGCACCTACGAGCAGTACGTC. Translation gives CASSLQIGTYEQYV.

The CDR3 reads CALARASGNQETQYF. CDR3 nucleotides: TGTGCACTGGCCCGCGCTAGCGGGAATCAAGAGACCCAGTACTTC. The V gene is TRBV7-2, the J gene TRBJ2-5; 9 bases agree with TRBD2. CDR3 size: 15 residues. The germline gives CDR1 SGHTA, CDR2 FQGNSA.

The V gene is TRBV28, the J gene TRBJ2-7, with 11 bases fitting TRBD2. The CDR3 totals 15 residues. Trimming removed 5 bases from V and 3 bases from J; junction bases left unmatched: 6. Germline values: CDR1 MDHEN, CDR2 SYDVKM. The CDR3 sequence: CASSPSGRIYYEQYV. The CDR3 coding sequence is TGTGCCAGCAGTCCTAGCGGGAGGATCTACTACGAGCAGTACGTC.

The V gene is TRBV10-1, the J gene TRBJ1-5, with D uncertain. The length of the CDR3 is 13 residues. V was clipped by 1 base and J by 8 bases, with 9 bases between them. CDR1 is WNHNN, CDR2 SYGVQD, per germline (reference sequence). CDR3 nucleotides: TGCGCCAGCAGTGAGTACGGCGCCGAGCCCCAGCATTTT. Encoded protein: CASSEYGAEPQHF.

The chain combines TRBV7-9 with TRBJ2-5; D is unresolved. CDR1 and CDR2 from the germline V gene are SEHNR and FQNEAQ (reference sequence). The length of the CDR3 is 15 residues. With 8 bases removed from V and 0 bases from J, the gap between germline ends came to 16 bases. CDR3 sequence: CASSPPLSYQETQYF. CDR3 sequence (DNA): TGTGCCAGCTCCCCGCCCCTTTCGTACCAAGAGACCCAGTACTTC.

The rearrangement uses TRBV5-1 and TRBJ2-7; TRBD1 is a possible D gene (6 bases). Trimming shortened V by 4 bases and J by 4 bases, and 15 bases separated the two germline ends. The CDR3 has 14 residues. Germline V gene sequence: CDR1 SGHRS, CDR2 YFSETQ. The chain's CDR3 is CASSGIQGGYEQYF. The DNA of the CDR3 is TGCGCCAGCAGCGGGATACAGGGTGGTTACGAGCAGTACTTC.

This clone was recorded only once. The gene calls are TRBV2 and TRBJ2-3; D might be TRBD1 (5 bases). CDR1 and CDR2 from the germline V gene are SNHLY and FYNNEI. CDR3 length: 17 residues. Trimming pared 5 bases from V and 0 bases from J, leaving 18 bases between. The CDR3 region is CASSLGLGQPSTDTQYF. DNA of the CDR3: TGTGCCAGCAGTTTGGGTTTGGGGCAGCCTAGCACAGATACGCAGTATTTT.

The gene calls are TRBV24-1 and TRBJ2-3, with D maybe TRBD2 (5 bases). The CDR3 contains 15 residues. V dropped 3 bases and J dropped 3 bases, with 12 bases sitting between them. Germline CDR1 and CDR2: KGHDR and SFDVKD. In DNA form, the CDR3 reads TGTGCCACCAGTGATAAAGGACTGATTACAGATACGCAGTATTTT. Amino acid sequence: CATSDKGLITDTQYF.

The genes are TRBV5-1 and TRBJ2-5; 9 bases match TRBD1. V shed 6 bases, J shed 5 bases, and the junction held 8 bases outside the gene matches. Germline CDR1 is SGHRS and CDR2 is YFSETQ. The CDR3 loop spans 14 amino acids. CDR3 bases: TGCGCCAGCATCCCGGGACAGGGCGTGGAGACCCAGTACTTC. Translated: CASIPGQGVETQYF.

This chain joins TRBV9 and TRBJ2-1, with D possibly being TRBD1 (7 bases). Deletions cut 1 base from V and 8 bases from J, with 19 bases between. The CDR3 totals 16 residues. Germline V lookup: CDR1 SGDLS, CDR2 YYNGEE. This CDR3 is CASSVQFGGRGDEQFF. Here the CDR3 DNA reads TGTGCCAGCAGCGTACAGTTCGGGGGCAGGGGGGATGAGCAGTTCTTC.

This chain links TRBV2 with TRBJ1-4; no reliable D call. Deletions cut 2 bases from V and 0 bases from J, with 10 bases between. In germline, CDR1 is SNHLY, CDR2 FYNNEI. The CDR3 spans 16 residues. In nucleotides, the CDR3 is TGTGCCAGCAGTGAATTCCCTCGTGCAACTAATGAAAAACTGTTTTTT. Translating gives CASSEFPRATNEKLFF.

This clone came up once. The chain joins TRBV10-1 to TRBJ2-7, with 13 bases that match TRBD2. The junction had 2 bases not matched to a gene; V was cut back by 3 bases and J by 3 bases. The germline V gene encodes CDR1 WNHNN and CDR2 SYGVQD (reference sequence). This CDR3 has 15 amino acids. CDR3 amino acids: CASSDGLAGVYEQYF. The CDR3, as DNA: TGCGCCAGCAGTGACGGACTAGCGGGGGTCTACGAGCAGTACTTC.

This sequence joins TRBV12-3 or TRBV12-4 and TRBJ1-2, with D possibly being TRBD1 (5 bases). The CDR3 runs to 12 residues. V was shortened by 3 bases and J by 6 bases, with 8 bases between the two germline ends. CDR3 sequence (DNA): TGTGCCAGCAGTTTGACAGCGGATGGCTACACCTTC. Translation: CASSLTADGYTF.

Written as DNA, the CDR3 is TGTGCCAGCAGTTCGCCCAGTGGCGGAGGGATGTCCTACGAGCAGTACTTC. It encodes CASSSPSGGGMSYEQYF. The chain links TRBV27 to TRBJ2-7, with D perhaps matching TRBD2 (6 bases). The germline V gene has CDR1 MNHEY and CDR2 SMNVEV (reference sequence). CDR3 length: 17 residues. Trimming left V 4 bases short and J 1 base short, with 20 bases between.

This clone has only a few counts. The chain combines TRBV2 with TRBJ2-1; 7 positions agree with TRBD2. The CDR3 totals 14 residues. Looked up from germline, CDR1 is SNHLY and CDR2 is FYNNEI. The V and J ends lost 8 bases and 7 bases, in that order; junction bases with no gene match: 11. CDR3 sequence reads: CASAGDGLVNEQFF. CDR3 in DNA: TGTGCCAGCGCGGGGGATGGTCTTGTAAATGAGCAGTTCTTC.

This rearrangement joins TRBV4-3 to TRBJ2-1; TRBD2 matches at 10 bases. V shed 5 bases, J shed 6 bases, and the junction held 19 bases outside the gene matches. The CDR3 sequence is 19 residues long. The germline gives CDR1 LGHNA, CDR2 YSLEER. The CDR3 DNA is TGCGCCAGCAGCTCTCGTTTGGGAACTAGCGGGACGCGGAGCAATGAGCAGTTCTTC. Translating it yields CASSSRLGTSGTRSNEQFF.